The 17 T cell receptor beta chains given below trace back to one sample, sequenced in a study of shared clonotypes between healthy human individuals. Sequenced by immunoSEQ multiplex PCR; TCRdb stores in-frame clones only, minus some. This table holds 2 million to 2.5 million clones, less than 95% found once. The specimen was naive CD4+ T cells from PBMCs. Subset of the sample: CD45RA+ positively selected. The receptors come from a man aged 18-30 years in good health. Some clones in this sample may be carry-over from other donors' samples.

This clone appeared a single time. Other DNA variants within this sample encode the same CDR3. V gene TRBV5-1 combines with J gene TRBJ1-1; D may be TRBD1 (5 bases). The CDR3 loop spans 14 amino acids. Per germline, CDR1 SGHRS and CDR2 YFSETQ. The ends were cut back, 1 base at V and 1 base at J, with 8 bases in the middle. CDR3 amino acids: CASSLLGGNTEAFF. The CDR3 DNA sequence: TGCGCCAGCAGCTTGCTCGGGGGGAACACTGAAGCTTTCTTT.

Concerning this clone itself: The same CDR3 arises from other DNA sequences in this sample as well. The chain carries TRBV20-1 and TRBJ2-3; the D call may be TRBD1 or TRBD2 (5 bases each). The germline V gene encodes CDR1 DFQATT and CDR2 SNEGSKA (reference sequence). The CDR3 length is 11 residues. V was shortened by 8 bases and J by 4 bases, with 10 bases between the two germline ends. The CDR3 here is CSPRGPDTQYF. The CDR3 bases are TGCAGTCCGAGGGGCCCAGATACGCAGTATTTT.

In DNA form, the CDR3 reads TGTGCCAGCTCACCCATGGGACAGGGGCTCACTGAAGCTTTCTTT. Protein: CASSPMGQGLTEAFF. The genes are TRBV18 and TRBJ1-1, with 10 bases identical to TRBD1. V gave up 3 bases and J gave up 4 bases; unmatched junction bases: 5. The CDR3 loop spans 15 amino acids. CDR1 is KGHSH, CDR2 LQKENI, per germline.

The chain recombines TRBV7-3 with TRBJ1-6; tentatively, D is TRBD1 (5 bases). V lost 5 bases, J lost 0 bases, and 11 bases lay in between. The CDR3 runs to 16 residues. CDR1 and CDR2 (germline): SGHTA, FQGTGA. This CDR3 is CASSPAGFSYNSPLHF. Written as DNA, the CDR3 is TGTGCCAGCAGCCCGGCAGGGTTCTCCTATAATTCACCCCTCCACTTT.

This clone was counted a single time. The rearrangement joins TRBV5-1 to TRBJ1-1; TRBD1 might be the D (6 bases). Between the trimmed V and J ends, which lost 3 bases and 11 bases, there was a span of 17 bases. The CDR3 contains 13 residues. CDR1 and CDR2 from the germline V gene are SGHRS and YFSETQ. The CDR3 is CASSSGQLMEAFF. The DNA for the CDR3 is TGCGCCAGCAGCTCGGGACAACTTATGGAGGCTTTCTTT.

A word on this clone: Other DNA sequences in the same sample also yield this CDR3. The rearrangement links TRBV6-5 to TRBJ2-5, with 9 nucleotides matching TRBD1. Germline values: CDR1 MNHEY, CDR2 SVGAGI. Losses at the gene ends were 6 bases for V and 5 bases for J; bases not matched to a gene: 7. This CDR3 has 14 residues. CDR3 loop: CASSPDRGRETQYF. CDR3 DNA: TGTGCCAGCAGCCCCGACAGGGGGAGGGAGACCCAGTACTTC.

CDR3 bases: TGCGCCAGCACCCAAGCGGGATTCGTGGCCGGGGAGCTGTTTTTT. It codes for CASTQAGFVAGELFF. The chain joins TRBV5-1 to TRBJ2-2, with 7 bases lining up with TRBD2. Germline V CDR1 and CDR2: SGHRS, YFSETQ. V gave up 6 bases and J gave up 6 bases; unmatched junction bases: 11. This CDR3 has 15 residues.

The chain carries TRBV5-6 and TRBJ2-5; no reliable D call. Trimming shortened V by 1 base and J by 5 bases, and 15 bases separated the two germline ends. Germline-derived CDR1 and CDR2 are SGHDT and YYEEEE. The CDR3 runs 15 residues. The CDR3 spells CASSLFRLRIETQYF. CDR3 coding DNA: TGTGCCAGCAGCTTGTTCAGGCTCCGAATCGAGACCCAGTACTTC.

The V and J genes are TRBV28 and TRBJ2-7; maybe TRBD1 (5 bases). Germline V gene data show CDR1 as MDHEN and CDR2 as SYDVKM. The ends were cut back, 5 bases at V and 5 bases at J, with 10 bases in the middle. This CDR3 is built from 12 residues. The chain's CDR3 is CASSPRTHEQYF. DNA for the CDR3: TGTGCCAGCAGTCCGCGGACACACGAGCAGTACTTC.

The chain joins TRBV21-1 to TRBJ2-7; the table's D call, TRBD2, has no DNA check behind it. TRBV21-1 is a listed pseudogene. CDR3 size: 12 residues. The CDR3 region has the DNA TGTGCCAGCAGCAAAGAGGGACTAGGTGAGTACTTC. It yields the protein CASSKEGLGEYF.

CDR3 bases: TGCAGCGTTAGAGCGGGACTATCCACAGATACGCAGTATTTT. This encodes CSVRAGLSTDTQYF. The chain has TRBV29-1 and TRBJ2-3; 7 positions match TRBD2. The CDR3 loop spans 14 amino acids. With 5 bases clipped from V and 2 bases from J, the junction kept 7 bases outside the gene matches. Germline CDR1 is SQVTM and CDR2 is ANQGSEA.

As to this clone: Other nucleotide sequences from this sample produce the same CDR3. The gene calls are TRBV20-1 and TRBJ2-1; D uncertain. V shed 6 bases and J shed 7 bases, with 10 bases lying between them. Germline CDR1 is DFQATT and CDR2 is SNEGSKA (reference sequence). The CDR3 has 11 residues. This CDR3 reads CSAPQWNEQFF. In DNA, the CDR3 is TGCAGTGCCCCGCAGTGGAATGAGCAGTTCTTC.

V gene TRBV19 combines with J gene TRBJ2-1; D tentatively reads TRBD1 or TRBD2 (5 bases each). The CDR3 consists of 12 residues. Germline lookup yields CDR1 LNHDA and CDR2 SQIVND (reference sequence). V was pared by 0 bases and J by 11 bases, with 8 bases between. The CDR3 region has the DNA TGTGCCAGTAGTATAGATTGGGGGAAGCAGTTCTTC. Amino acids: CASSIDWGKQFF.

V usage is TRBV23-1 and J usage is TRBJ1-5; D gene unclear. TRBV23-1 is labeled an ORF, and its function is uncertain. The CDR3 sequence is 16 residues long. Trimming took off 8 bases at V and 4 bases at J, with 21 bases between the two ends. CDR3 sequence reads: CASRTRGLSLNQPQHF. CDR3 nucleotide sequence: TGCGCCAGCCGAACTCGTGGACTCTCGCTTAATCAGCCCCAGCATTTT.

The chain links TRBV25-1 to TRBJ2-3; 8 bases map to TRBD2. Germline values: CDR1 MGHDK, CDR2 SYGVNS. V shed 2 bases and J 4 bases; nucleotides not matched to a gene: 5. This CDR3 comprises 15 residues. The CDR3 loop is CASSERIAGPDTQYF. The CDR3 region has the DNA TGTGCCAGCAGTGAAAGGATAGCGGGACCAGATACGCAGTATTTT.

V is TRBV2 and J is TRBJ1-1; D gene ambiguous. CDR1 SNHLY and CDR2 FYNNEI come from the germline V gene. The CDR3 runs 11 residues. The germline V and J ends were trimmed by 7 bases and 0 bases, with 3 bases remaining between them. CDR3 residues: CASTMNTEAFF. CDR3 bases: TGTGCCAGCACCATGAACACTGAAGCTTTCTTT.

This rearrangement joins TRBV11-2 to TRBJ2-1, with TRBD1 identical over 7 bases. V lost 3 bases to trimming and J lost 3 bases; unmatched junction nucleotides: 2. Germline V gene sequence: CDR1 SGHAT, CDR2 FQNNGV. CDR3 length: 14 residues. CDR3 in amino acids: CASSLGQFYNEQFF. The CDR3 DNA reads TGTGCCAGCAGCTTGGGACAGTTCTACAATGAGCAGTTCTTC.